The 10 T cell receptor beta chains below come from one sample, sequenced in a study of blood T cell repertoires in COVID-19. Clones were read by immunoSEQ multiplex PCR, and TCRdb kept only the in-frame ones, dropping some. The sample consists of about 260,000 clones, 80% to 85% of them appearing once. Sample: peripheral blood. The receptors come from a man aged 60-69 years with acute or convalescent COVID-19.

The V call is TRBV28, the J call TRBJ2-7, with 8 bases fitting TRBD1. The CDR3 is made up of 14 amino acids. Germline-derived CDR1 and CDR2 are MDHEN and SYDVKM. The J segment lost 3 bases and the V segment lost 2 bases, leaving 3 bases of the junction unmatched. The DNA of the CDR3 is TGTGCCAGCAGTTTAGGGACAGGTTACTACGAGCAGTACTTC. Residues: CASSLGTGYYEQYF.

V gene TRBV7-6 combines with J gene TRBJ1-2; TRBD1 aligns across 7 bases. Germline CDR1 is SGHVS and CDR2 is FNYEAQ. The CDR3 extends over 11 amino acids. With V trimmed by 11 bases and J by 1 base, 1 base remained unmatched. This CDR3 reads CAGDSNYGYTF. The DNA for the CDR3 is TGTGCCGGGGACAGTAACTATGGCTACACCTTC.

The chain carries TRBV6-5 and TRBJ2-2; D is uncertain. CDR1 and CDR2 from the germline V gene are MNHEY and SVGAGI. V lost 4 bases, J lost 8 bases, and 8 bases lay in between. CDR3 length equals 12 residues. CDR3 bases: TGTGCCAGCAGTTTTCAGGTGGGGGAGCTGTTTTTT. It translates to CASSFQVGELFF.

This clone occurred many times. J is TRBJ2-3 and V is TRBV29-1; the D is unclear. This CDR3 has 11 amino acids. Germline values: CDR1 SQVTM, CDR2 ANQGSEA. The ends were cut back, 2 bases at V and 3 bases at J, with 3 bases in the middle. The CDR3 bases are TGCAGCGTTGAAACAACAGATACGCAGTATTTT. Encoded protein: CSVETTDTQYF.

About this clone: Within the sample, other DNA sequences also encode this same CDR3. The chain couples TRBV5-1 to TRBJ2-2; maybe TRBD1 (5 bases). The CDR3 is made up of 14 amino acids. Trimming removed 5 bases from V and 1 base from J, with 9 bases in between. CDR1 SGHRS and CDR2 YFSETQ come from the germline V gene. CDR3 loop: CASSLTGNTGELFF. CDR3 bases: TGCGCCAGCAGTCTAACAGGGAACACCGGGGAGCTGTTTTTT.

This clone was counted a single time. The rearrangement uses TRBV7-8 and TRBJ2-7, with TRBD1 identical over 9 bases. CDR3 length equals 15 residues. The trim removed 5 bases at V and 2 bases at J, leaving 7 bases unmatched. Germline lookup yields CDR1 SGHVS and CDR2 FQNEAQ. CDR3 sequence (DNA): TGTGCCAGCAGCAGACCGGGACAGGGAACCTACGAGCAGTACTTC. Translated: CASSRPGQGTYEQYF.

The chain links TRBV29-1 to TRBJ1-2; a weak D match, TRBD1 (6 bases). The length of the CDR3 is 11 residues. CDR1 is SQVTM, CDR2 ANQGSEA, per germline. V was clipped by 6 bases and J by 8 bases, with 13 bases between them. The CDR3 DNA is TGCAGCGTGCCAACAGGGACGGGCTACACCTTC. Its translation: CSVPTGTGYTF.

V gene TRBV6-5 combines with J gene TRBJ2-1; 12 positions agree with TRBD2. CDR3 length: 15 residues. CDR1 is MNHEY and CDR2 is SVGAGI in the germline V gene. With V trimmed by 6 bases and J by 3 bases, 3 bases remained unmatched. The CDR3 nucleotides are TGTGCCAGCAGGACTAGCGGGAGTTTCTACAATGAGCAGTTCTTC. It translates to CASRTSGSFYNEQFF.

The chain links TRBV7-9 to TRBJ1-2, with a weak D call TRBD1 (6 bases). This CDR3 contains 13 residues. CDR1 and CDR2 (germline): SEHNR, FQNEAQ (reference sequence). V gave up 3 bases and J gave up 6 bases, with 11 bases separating them. CDR3 nucleotide sequence: TGTGCCAGCAGCTTTTCCAGGGGTGATGGCTACACCTTC. Amino acids: CASSFSRGDGYTF. Based on the CDR3 plus reference TRBV7-9 and TRBJ1-2, the full variable domain is DTGVSQNPRHKITKRGQNVTFRCDPISEHNRLYWYRQTLGQGPEFLTYFQNEAQLEKSRLLSDRFSAERPKGSFSTLEIQRTEQGDSAMYLCASSFSRGDGYTFGSGTRLTVV.

The chain is built from TRBV7-9 and TRBJ2-7, with a possible D match to TRBD2 (5 bases). With 3 bases removed from V and 5 bases from J, the gap between germline ends came to 17 bases. Looked up from germline, CDR1 is SEHNR and CDR2 is FQNEAQ (reference sequence). This CDR3 is built from 15 residues. The CDR3 coding sequence is TGTGCCAGCAGCTTCTTTGGCGGGCCTGGAGACGAGCAGTACTTC. As protein: CASSFFGGPGDEQYF.